This note documents a single T cell receptor beta chain sequence. The data were taken from a study of blood T cell repertoires in COVID-19. Study information: The samples span acute and convalescent COVID-19 from the United States, Italy and Spain.

Original methodology: Estimated nucleated cell counts came from reference gene primer amplification. Assay: immunoSEQ multiplex PCR; the TCRdb copy retains only in-frame clones and omits some. For V, J and clone size, that table is used; D and trimming come from the DNA. This table holds approximately 100,000 clones, roughly nine tenths found once. The J segment lost 3 bases and the V segment lost 0 bases, leaving 6 bases of the junction unmatched. Germline CDR1 and CDR2: SGHRS and YFSETQ. The CDR3 has 17 amino acids. The sample comprised peripheral blood. This TCR came from a woman at least 80 years old in a cohort sampled during active COVID-19. V is TRBV5-1 and J is TRBJ1-5, with 10 bases matching TRBD1. The CDR3 loop reads CASSLAPGTGANQPQHF. CDR3 bases: TGCGCCAGCAGCTTGGCCCCCGGGACAGGGGCCAATCAGCCCCAGCATTTT. Together with reference TRBV5-1 and TRBJ1-5, the CDR3 gives the full variable domain: KAGVTQTPRYLIKTRGQQVTLSCSPISGHRSVSWYQQTPGQGLQFLFEYFSETQRNKGNFPGRFSGRQFSNSRSEMNVSTLELGDSALYLCASSLAPGTGANQPQHFGDGTRLSIL.